Listed below are T cell receptor beta chains from one sample, sequenced in a study of Ad26.COV2.S vaccination and SARS-CoV-2 variants. Using immunoSEQ multiplex PCR, the repertoire was profiled, and TCRdb retains in-frame clones only, with some absent. Of roughly 510,000 clones listed, about 83% are singletons. Specimen: peripheral blood, collected in a trial of Ad26.COV2.S vaccine versus placebo. These receptors came from a person aged 18 to 59 who received the Ad26.COV2.S COVID-19 vaccine or a placebo. CDR3s include the opening cysteine and the closing phenylalanine or tryptophan. A D gene is named only where the DNA matches it firmly. Expanded clones are given a class, and other clones once, few, many or no size at all.

clone_size j_call v_call d_call cdr3_aa cdr3_nt
NA TRBJ1-4 TRBV11-3 NA CASSPGPAEKLFF TGTGCCAGCAGCCCGGGCCCTGCGGAAAAACTGTTTTTT
NA TRBJ2-2 TRBV15 TRBD2 CATSRDPPLAGGVTGELFF TGTGCCACCAGCAGAGACCCCCCCCTAGCGGGAGGGGTCACCGGGGAGCTGTTTTTT
NA TRBJ1-1 TRBV28 NA CASSPLWRTEAFF TGTGCCAGCAGTCCCCTCTGGAGGACTGAAGCTTTCTTT
NA TRBJ1-4 TRBV27 NA CASSFRGGGEKLFF TGTGCCAGCAGTTTTCGGGGTGGTGGTGAAAAACTGTTTTTT
NA TRBJ2-2 TRBV25-1 NA CASMFPGELFF TGTGCCAGCATGTTTCCCGGGGAGCTGTTTTTT
NA TRBJ2-2 TRBV10-3 TRBD2 CAISLAGNTGELFF TGTGCCATCAGCTTAGCGGGGAACACCGGGGAGCTGTTTTTT
NA TRBJ2-1 TRBV6-2/TRBV6-3 TRBD2 CASSPSGARHEQFF TGTGCCAGCAGCCCTAGCGGGGCGAGGCATGAGCAGTTCTTC
once TRBJ2-6 TRBV15 NA CATSRDSHRASSGANVLTF TGTGCCACCAGCAGAGATTCGCACAGAGCTAGCTCTGGGGCCAACGTCCTGACTTTC
NA TRBJ2-5 TRBV7-7 NA CASSLGGRQETQYF TGTGCTAGCAGCTTAGGGGGGCGGCAAGAGACCCAGTACTTC
NA TRBJ2-7 TRBV5-4 TRBD2 CASSAGLAGGYEQYF TGTGCCAGCAGCGCGGGACTAGCGGGAGGCTACGAGCAGTACTTC
NA TRBJ2-3 TRBV2 NA CASSGTSTDTQYF TGTGCCAGCAGTGGGACTTCCACAGATACGCAGTATTTT
NA TRBJ1-2 TRBV30 NA CAAGDGYTF TGTGCCGCCGGAGATGGCTACACCTTC
NA TRBJ2-3 TRBV9 NA CASSVGPSTDTQYF TGTGCCAGCAGCGTGGGCCCCTCCACAGATACGCAGTATTTT
NA TRBJ1-1 TRBV7-9 NA CASSLEGPTEAFF TGTGCCAGCAGCTTAGAGGGGCCGACAGAAGCTTTCTTT
once TRBJ1-1 TRBV20-1 NA CSAIRNTEAFF TGCAGTGCTATCAGGAACACTGAAGCTTTCTTT
few TRBJ2-3 TRBV7-9 NA CASSSPTDTQYF TGTGCCAGCAGCTCCCCCACAGATACGCAGTATTTT
few TRBJ1-2 TRBV6-5 NA CASSAGTDLNYGYTF TGTGCCAGCAGCGCCGGGACGGATCTTAACTATGGCTACACCTTC
NA TRBJ2-7 TRBV7-2 NA CASSLDGSYEQYF TGTGCCAGCAGCTTAGACGGGTCGTACGAGCAGTACTTC
NA TRBJ1-2 TRBV10-3 NA CAISDPGRRNYGYTF TGTGCCATCAGTGACCCCGGACGGAGGAACTATGGCTACACCTTC
NA TRBJ2-7 TRBV28 NA CASSTGTLPSEQYF TGTGCCAGCAGCACGGGGACACTACCTTCGGAGCAGTACTTC
NA TRBJ2-5 TRBV5-6 NA CASSLSPRIGWTQYF TGTGCCAGCAGCTTGTCACCTCGAATTGGGTGGACCCAGTACTTC
NA TRBJ2-5 TRBV19 TRBD2 CASSIDQAGGRRETQYF TGTGCCAGTAGTATAGATCAGGCGGGAGGGCGGAGGGAGACCCAGTACTTC
NA TRBJ1-2 TRBV19 TRBD1 CASSRRGQVDGYTF TGTGCCAGTAGTCGCAGGGGGCAGGTTGATGGCTACACCTTC
NA TRBJ1-3 TRBV5-6 NA CASSLGGLRNTIYF TGTGCCAGCAGCTTGGGAGGGCTTCGGAACACCATATATTTT
NA TRBJ1-2 TRBV4-3 TRBD1 CASSQAMTGPNYGYTF TGCGCCAGCAGCCAAGCCATGACAGGGCCGAACTATGGCTACACCTTC
NA TRBJ1-2 TRBV7-2 NA CASSLGLRLSYGYTF TGTGCCAGCAGCTTAGGTCTCCGACTCTCTTATGGCTACACCTTC
NA TRBJ2-7 TRBV28 NA CASTTRRYEQYF TGTGCCAGCACCACACGCAGGTACGAGCAGTACTTC
NA TRBJ2-2 TRBV9 NA CASSVALGGNTGELFF TGTGCCAGCAGCGTAGCTCTGGGCGGGAACACCGGGGAGCTGTTTTTT
NA TRBJ1-1 TRBV5-1 TRBD1 CASSAWDRGSEAFF TGCGCCAGCAGCGCTTGGGACAGGGGTTCTGAAGCTTTCTTT
NA TRBJ2-3 TRBV5-1 NA CASSLGSTTHRDTQYF TGCGCCAGCAGCTTGGGTTCTACCACCCACAGAGATACGCAGTATTTT
once TRBJ2-7 TRBV12-3/TRBV12-4 TRBD2 CASTAGGPYEQYF TGTGCCAGCACAGCGGGAGGGCCCTACGAGCAGTACTTC
NA TRBJ2-3 TRBV7-3 NA CASSLTGQDTDTQYF TGTGCCAGCAGCTTAACGGGCCAGGACACAGATACGCAGTATTTT
NA TRBJ2-1 TRBV28 NA CASSFIITEQFF TGTGCCAGCAGTTTTATTATAACTGAGCAGTTCTTC
NA TRBJ2-7 TRBV27 TRBD2 CASSSSSGRREQYF TGTGCCAGCAGTTCCTCTAGCGGGAGACGCGAGCAGTACTTC
NA TRBJ2-7 TRBV4-3 NA CASSQEFSQYEQYF TGCGCCAGCAGCCAAGAATTTTCGCAGTACGAGCAGTACTTC
few TRBJ1-2 TRBV3-1/TRBV3-2 NA CASSQVQGGYTF TGTGCCAGCAGCCAAGTACAGGGAGGCTACACCTTC
NA TRBJ2-3 TRBV14 NA CASSQGSTQYF TGTGCCAGCAGCCAAGGGAGTACGCAGTATTTT
NA TRBJ2-7 TRBV7-2 NA CASSFGPNYEQYF TGTGCCAGCAGCTTTGGACCGAACTACGAGCAGTACTTC
NA TRBJ2-5 TRBV11-1 TRBD1 CASSPGQGQETQYF TGTGCCAGCAGCCCGGGACAGGGCCAAGAGACCCAGTACTTC
few TRBJ1-1 TRBV10-3 NA CAISESVSGAFF TGTGCCATCAGTGAGTCGGTGTCAGGAGCTTTCTTT
NA TRBJ1-5 TRBV5-6 NA CASSLFRGSAGNQPQHF TGTGCCAGCAGCTTGTTTAGGGGGTCGGCTGGCAATCAGCCCCAGCATTTT
NA TRBJ2-1 TRBV7-3 NA CASSGTTYNEQFF TGTGCCAGCTCCGGGACAACCTACAATGAGCAGTTCTTC
NA TRBJ1-2 TRBV27 NA CASSNGYTF TGTGCCAGCAGTAATGGCTACACCTTC
NA TRBJ2-7 TRBV28 TRBD2 CASSSSGGNNYEQYF TGTGCCAGCAGTTCGTCGGGGGGGAATAACTACGAGCAGTACTTC
NA TRBJ2-1 TRBV18 TRBD2 CASSPLSAGGPIEQFF TGTGCCAGCTCACCACTGTCGGCGGGAGGGCCGATCGAGCAGTTCTTC
NA TRBJ2-7 TRBV20-1 NA CRPAGDYEQYF TGCAGACCGGCAGGGGACTACGAGCAGTACTTC
NA TRBJ1-1 TRBV7-6 NA CASSLTTSNTEAFF TGTGCCAGCAGCCTGACAACCTCGAACACTGAAGCTTTCTTT
NA TRBJ1-1 TRBV5-1 TRBD1 CASSWEWDRVGGWSTEAFF TGCGCCAGCAGCTGGGAATGGGACAGGGTAGGAGGTTGGAGCACTGAAGCTTTCTTT
few TRBJ1-6 TRBV7-3 NA CASSYRHEDSPLHF TGTGCCAGCAGCTACAGGCACGAGGATTCACCCCTCCACTTT
NA TRBJ2-2 TRBV18 NA CASSPRTATNTGELFF TGTGCCAGCTCACCACGGACAGCTACGAACACCGGGGAGCTGTTTTTT
NA TRBJ2-2 TRBV19 NA CASSNGLYNTGELFF TGTGCCAGTAGTAACGGACTTTATAACACCGGGGAGCTGTTTTTT
once TRBJ2-1 TRBV6-5 NA CASRQVSSHNEQFF TGTGCCAGCAGGCAGGTCAGCTCCCACAATGAGCAGTTCTTC